The T cell receptor beta chain under discussion was sequenced for a study of shared clonotypes between healthy human individuals. Whole-study results and caveats: When naive CD4 clonotypes were compared across a few donors, around 5% were shared.

Regarding this clone: The antigen is not known.

V was clipped by 6 bases and J by 4 bases, with 16 bases between them. The germline gives CDR1 MDHEN, CDR2 SYDVKM. The CDR3 is 15 residues long. Clones were sequenced by immunoSEQ multiplex PCR, and TCRdb holds only the in-frame ones, with some missing. Among almost 750,000 clones listed, approximately 72% were seen once. This sequence originates from a woman in her twenties or thirties in good health. The source material was memory CD4+ T cells sorted from blood. As to subset: CD45RA-negative fraction. The rearrangement uses TRBV28 and TRBJ2-1; D assignment may be TRBD1 or TRBD2 (6 bases each). CDR3 residues: CASSPGGDTYNEQFF. The CDR3 DNA follows: TGTGCCAGCAGCCCTGGAGGGGACACGTACAATGAGCAGTTCTTC.